One and the same sample provided the 2 T cell receptor beta chains below, sequenced in a study of T cell responses to AZD1222 COVID-19 vaccine. The repertoire was sequenced with immunoSEQ multiplex PCR; TCRdb's copy has only in-frame clones and lacks some. The data contain 90,000 to 120,000 clones, roughly 90% of them seen just once; the ten biggest clones take up around 8.6%. The starting material was peripheral blood, obtained 28 days after the second AZD1222 dose. The receptors here all came from an adult who received the AZD1222 COVID-19 vaccine.

The chain has TRBV28 and TRBJ1-6; TRBD1 agrees at 8 bases. The CDR3 spans 15 residues. Per germline, CDR1 MDHEN and CDR2 SYDVKM. V lost 6 bases, J lost 6 bases, and 7 bases stayed unmatched. Written as DNA, the CDR3 is TGTGCCAGCAGGAAAAGGACAGGGCCTAATTCACCCCTCCACTTT. As protein: CASRKRTGPNSPLHF. Looking up the rest from reference TRBV28 and TRBJ1-6 gives the full variable domain: DVKVTQSSRYLVKRTGEKVFLECVQDMDHENMFWYRQDPGLGLRLIYFSYDVKMKEKGDIPEGYSVSREKKERFSLILESASTNQTSMYLCASRKRTGPNSPLHFGNGTRLTVT.

The chain's CDR3 is CASSQRTGGTEAFF. The DNA for the CDR3 is TGCGCCAGCAGCCAAAGGACAGGGGGCACTGAAGCTTTCTTT. The V call is TRBV4-3, the J call TRBJ1-1, with 10 bases lining up with TRBD1. V lost 2 bases to trimming and J lost 4 bases; unmatched junction nucleotides: 1. CDR3 length: 14 amino acids. Germline V gene data show CDR1 as LGHNA and CDR2 as YSLEER.